The sequence of this T cell receptor beta chain was determined in a study of T-cell reconstitution after alpha-beta-depleted transplantation in children. This CDR3 contains 15 residues. The junction had 9 bases not matched to a gene; V was cut back by 5 bases and J by 4 bases. Germline values: CDR1 SGHDT, CDR2 YYEEEE. Preparing the TCRbeta library involved the use of unique molecular identifiers. TCRdb reprocessed the PCR reads with MiXCR, giving one entry per CDR3 protein. The sample includes 9,000 or so distinct CDR3 sequences, approximately 15% seen only once; the top ten take about 53%. Many counts were recorded for this clonotype. Antigen: not known. General study findings and limits: Surviving thymic progenitors and recipient T cells were the source of high TCRbeta diversity at day 60 in some patients. Hyperexpanded clones declined; after one year, newly produced T cells mostly supplied diversity. Two months or so post-transplant, alpha-beta T cells reportedly derived from several hundred expanded graft clones.

This TCR was sampled from a male patient between 5 and 17 years old who had a stem cell transplant for acute lymphoblastic leukemia, so the T cells may come from the graft donor. The chain is built from TRBV5-6 and TRBJ2-5, with 9 bases that match TRBD2. The sequenced sample was PBMCs, mostly from graft donor cells, obtained 60 days after TCRalphabeta/CD19-depleted stem cell transplant. The CDR3 sequence is CASRSSGVPPETQYF. CDR3 nucleotide sequence: TGTGCCAGCAGATCTAGCGGGGTGCCCCCAGAGACCCAGTACTTC.